A selection of T cell receptor beta chains follows, all from one sample in a study of blood T cell repertoires in COVID-19. Generated by immunoSEQ multiplex PCR, the TCRdb table keeps only in-frame clones and is missing some. The repertoire holds about 130,000 clones, with roughly 83% as singletons. The sample consisted of peripheral blood. The source of these receptors is a human donor in a cohort sampled during active COVID-19. CDR3s include the opening cysteine and the closing phenylalanine or tryptophan. The order of the fields is CDR3 protein, CDR3 DNA, J gene, clone size, D gene, V gene. The D gene is left open where the match is weak. Size is omitted from some rows. Given values are once, few, many or a class for expanded clones.

CASSVVPRVGSGYTF TGTGCCAGCAGCGTAGTACCCAGGGTGGGCAGTGGCTACACCTTC TRBJ1-2 - - TRBV9
CASSIRGSGTDTQYF TGTGCCAGCAGCATCCGGGGATCAGGCACAGATACGCAGTATTTT TRBJ2-3 - - TRBV5-6
CASSQRGQTEELFF TGTGCCAGCTCACAACGAGGGCAGACCGAGGAGCTGTTTTTT TRBJ2-2 - - TRBV18
CASSTRLRLNNNYNEQFF TGTGCCAGCAGCACCCGCCTTAGACTGAATAACAACTACAATGAGCAGTTCTTC TRBJ2-1 - - TRBV5-4
CASSENLNTGELFF TGTGCCAGCAGTGAAAACCTAAACACCGGGGAGCTGTTTTTT TRBJ2-2 - - TRBV6-4
CASSFGQGNTEAFF TGCGCCAGCAGCTTTGGACAGGGAAACACTGAAGCTTTCTTT TRBJ1-1 - TRBD1 TRBV5-1
CASSLGGGNPMNTEAFF TGCGCCAGCAGCTTGGGGGGCGGGAACCCCATGAACACTGAAGCTTTCTTT TRBJ1-1 - - TRBV5-1
CASSRSPGQGTFF TGTGCCAGCAGCCGGAGTCCGGGACAGGGTACGTTTTTT TRBJ1-4 - TRBD1 TRBV7-2
CASRPTGGAKNIQYF TGTGCCAGCAGACCGACAGGGGGGGCCAAAAACATTCAGTACTTC TRBJ2-4 - TRBD1 TRBV28
CASSSRTGNYQPQHF TGTGCCAGCAGCTCTCGGACAGGGAATTATCAGCCCCAGCATTTT TRBJ1-5 - TRBD1 TRBV5-5
CASSLIRDQETQYF TGTGCCAGCAGCTTAATCCGGGACCAAGAGACCCAGTACTTC TRBJ2-5 - - TRBV7-9
CASTRGVSTEAFF TGTGCCAGCACCAGGGGTGTCTCCACTGAAGCTTTCTTT TRBJ1-1 - - TRBV12-3/TRBV12-4
CASSLQGPIEAFF TGTGCCAGCAGCTTACAGGGGCCGATTGAAGCTTTCTTT TRBJ1-1 few TRBD1 TRBV5-6
CASSFSTSGSRELFF TGTGCCAGCAGCTTTTCGACTAGCGGGAGCCGGGAGCTGTTTTTT TRBJ2-2 once TRBD2 TRBV7-2
CASSPPTSSETQYF TGTGCCAGCTCACCACCGACTAGCAGCGAGACCCAGTACTTC TRBJ2-5 few TRBD2 TRBV18
CASSPGTSGQETQYF TGTGCCAGCTCACCAGGGACTAGCGGCCAAGAGACCCAGTACTTC TRBJ2-5 - TRBD2 TRBV18
CSVEEQGLLFF TGCAGCGTTGAAGAACAGGGATTGTTGTTTTTT TRBJ1-4 - - TRBV29-1
CASSFKQPQHF TGTGCCAGCAGTTTCAAACAGCCCCAGCATTTT TRBJ1-5 - - TRBV28
CASSFSVNEKLFF TGCGCCAGCAGCTTTTCGGTTAATGAAAAACTGTTTTTT TRBJ1-4 - - TRBV5-1
CASSPASGSNEQFF TGTGCCAGCTCACCAGCCAGCGGGAGCAATGAGCAGTTCTTC TRBJ2-1 - TRBD2 TRBV18
CASSLEPGLKGNEQFF TGTGCCAGCAGCTTGGAGCCAGGGCTTAAAGGCAATGAGCAGTTCTTC TRBJ2-1 once - TRBV7-2
CASRSPNEGNYGYTF TGTGCCAGCAGGTCGCCTAACGAGGGTAACTATGGCTACACCTTC TRBJ1-2 - - TRBV7-2
CASSRQSDSSSTDTQYF TGTGCCAGCTCACGACAATCCGACAGCTCTAGCACAGATACGCAGTATTTT TRBJ2-3 - - TRBV18
CASSLQRQGYEQYF TGTGCCAGCAGCCTCCAGAGACAGGGCTACGAGCAGTACTTC TRBJ2-7 - TRBD1 TRBV7-9
CASSYSSDRVLGGYTF TGTGCCAGCAGTTACTCGTCTGACAGGGTTTTAGGTGGCTACACCTTC TRBJ1-2 - TRBD1 TRBV6-5
CASSLEVSAYEQYF TGTGCCAGCAGCTTAGAAGTCAGCGCCTACGAGCAGTACTTC TRBJ2-7 - - TRBV11-2
CASSLNPGLRSTDTQYF TGTGCCAGCAGCTTAAACCCCGGACTCCGAAGCACAGATACGCAGTATTTT TRBJ2-3 - - TRBV7-3
CASSPLEQLLEAFF TGTGCCAGCTCACCGCTGGAACAGCTACTTGAAGCTTTCTTT TRBJ1-1 - - TRBV18
CASSLGDRGVKHGYTF TGTGCCAGCAGCTTAGGGGACAGGGGAGTTAAACATGGCTACACCTTC TRBJ1-2 - TRBD1 TRBV7-6
CASSSGRGQLFF TGTGCCAGCAGCTCGGGCCGAGGGCAGCTGTTTTTT TRBJ1-4 - - TRBV5-6
CASIRDSPYEQYF TGTGCCAGCATTAGGGACAGCCCGTACGAGCAGTACTTC TRBJ2-7 - TRBD1 TRBV6-5
CATSDPQGTSGNEQFF TGTGCCACCAGTGATCCACAGGGGACGAGTGGCAATGAGCAGTTCTTC TRBJ2-1 - TRBD1 TRBV24-1
CASSQDWKRGDMSTEAFF TGCGCCAGCAGCCAAGATTGGAAGCGGGGAGATATGAGCACTGAAGCTTTCTTT TRBJ1-1 once - TRBV4-1
CASSRKPTGYEQYF TGTGCCAGCAGCCGAAAACCTACAGGTTACGAGCAGTACTTC TRBJ2-7 - - TRBV14
CASSRSGTDYNEQFF TGTGCCAGTAGTAGATCCGGGACAGACTACAATGAGCAGTTCTTC TRBJ2-1 few TRBD1 TRBV19
CASSLADRGRFEQYF TGTGCCAGCAGCTTAGCGGACAGGGGGCGGTTCGAGCAGTACTTC TRBJ2-7 once TRBD1 TRBV7-2
CASSQLAGGETQYF TGTGCCAGCAGCCAGCTAGCGGGAGGAGAGACCCAGTACTTC TRBJ2-5 - TRBD2 TRBV3-1/TRBV3-2
CASSDRGQSNQPQHF TGTGCCAGTAGTGATCGGGGACAGAGCAATCAGCCCCAGCATTTT TRBJ1-5 - TRBD1 TRBV19
CASSLVARNSYNEQFF TGTGCCAGCAGCTTAGTGGCCCGCAACTCCTACAATGAGCAGTTCTTC TRBJ2-1 - - TRBV7-8
CSVEETVNQPQHF TGCAGCGTTGAGGAGACAGTCAATCAGCCCCAGCATTTT TRBJ1-5 - - TRBV29-1
CASSFGMAPGNTIYF TGTGCCAGCAGCTTCGGGATGGCACCTGGAAACACCATATATTTT TRBJ1-3 - - TRBV5-5
CATWGGAPGNTIYF TGTGCCACCTGGGGGGGGGCCCCGGGAAACACCATATATTTT TRBJ1-3 - - TRBV28
CASRMPGGTDTQYF TGTGCCAGTAGGATGCCGGGGGGCACAGATACGCAGTATTTT TRBJ2-3 - - TRBV19
CSVGRGEAAGELFF TGCAGCGTTGGCAGGGGAGAAGCCGCCGGGGAGCTGTTTTTT TRBJ2-2 few - TRBV29-1
CASSLVSQLAGRNEQFF TGTGCCAGCAGCTTAGTCTCTCAACTAGCGGGTAGAAATGAGCAGTTCTTC TRBJ2-1 - TRBD2 TRBV7-8
CASSLKRRGISNQPQHF TGTGCCAGCAGCTTAAAACGTCGGGGGATTAGCAATCAGCCCCAGCATTTT TRBJ1-5 - - TRBV7-3
CASSPMGLADLSSTDTQYF TGTGCCAGCAGTCCAATGGGACTAGCGGATCTCTCTAGCACAGATACGCAGTATTTT TRBJ2-3 - TRBD2 TRBV7-2
CASSIRGGYTF TGTGCCAGTAGTATCAGGGGTGGCTACACCTTC TRBJ1-2 - - TRBV19
CASSQVGSAGNYGYTF TGTGCCAGCAGCCAAGTCGGAAGTGCGGGCAACTATGGCTACACCTTC TRBJ1-2 - - TRBV4-2
CASSPGQMNTEAFF TGTGCCAGCAGTCCAGGACAGATGAACACTGAAGCTTTCTTT TRBJ1-1 - - TRBV28
CASREPGLVGQQYF TGTGCCAGCAGGGAGCCGGGACTAGTCGGCCAGCAGTACTTC TRBJ2-7 - TRBD2 TRBV6-5
CASSLALQGGQHF TGTGCCAGCAGCTTAGCGCTACAGGGGGGCCAGCATTTT TRBJ1-5 once TRBD1 TRBV11-2
CASSLRTGTYEDTEAFF TGTGCCAGCAGCTTACGGACAGGGACGTATGAGGACACTGAAGCTTTCTTT TRBJ1-1 - TRBD1 TRBV5-4
CASSADRGQGETQYF TGTGCCAGCTCCGCAGACAGGGGACAGGGGGAGACCCAGTACTTC TRBJ2-5 - TRBD1 TRBV18
CASSQEDSTYEQYF TGCGCCAGCAGCCAAGAGGACTCAACCTACGAGCAGTACTTC TRBJ2-7 - - TRBV4-3